This T cell receptor (beta chain) was retrieved from a study of shared clonotypes between healthy human individuals. On this clone itself: What it recognizes is unknown.

A CD45RA+ naive subset and a CD45RA-negative memory subset were split from CD4+ cells. The data were produced by immunoSEQ multiplex PCR, yet TCRdb's version contains in-frame clones alone and is incomplete. This sample has some 1.1 million clones, with 70% to 85% found just once. V gave up 2 bases and J gave up 4 bases; unmatched junction bases: 9. Germline V gene lookup returns CDR1 SGHDT and CDR2 YYEEEE. The CDR3 is made up of 16 amino acids. Study-wide findings and caveats: Approximately 5.3% was the fraction of naive CD4 clonotypes found shared across a few donors.

The receptor was derived from a man aged 18 to 29 in good health. Some clones in this sample may be carry-over from other donors' samples. V and J are TRBV5-6 and TRBJ1-5; TRBD1 agrees at 7 bases. The sequenced material came from memory CD4+ T cells from PBMCs. Noted subset: CD45RA-negative fraction. The CDR3 DNA is TGTGCCAGCAGCTTCCTTGGGACAGCCAATAATCAGCCCCAGCATTTT. It specifies CASSFLGTANNQPQHF.